The 25 T cell receptor beta chains below come from one sample, sequenced in a study of T-cell memory formation after mild COVID-19. One entry per CDR3 protein results from TCRdb running MiXCR on the 5' RACE reads. The sample has around 340,000 distinct CDR3 sequences, under 25% seen once. Sequenced: PBMCs or a T cell subset sorted from them (not recorded which). The source of these receptors is an adult woman who had mild COVID-19 (a few samples of this study predate the infection). Cell type and time point are not known.

This rearrangement joins TRBV25-1 to TRBJ2-3; 11 positions match TRBD2. This CDR3 has 16 amino acids. The V gene end was trimmed by 5 bases and the J gene end by 2 bases; junction bases not matched to a gene: 6. Per germline, CDR1 MGHDK and CDR2 SYGVNS. The CDR3 DNA is TGTGCCAGCAGTATACTAGCGGGAGTCTCCACAGATACGCAGTATTTT. It specifies CASSILAGVSTDTQYF.

This clonotype was seen a handful of times. A read error may produce the germline difference seen at one junction end. The gene calls are TRBV7-2 and TRBJ1-2; 11 nucleotides agree with TRBD1. The CDR3 length is 12 residues. Per the germline V gene, CDR1 is SGHTA and CDR2 is FQGNSA. The DNA for the CDR3 is TGTGCCAGCAGCCCACGGACAGGGGGCTTCACCTTC. Translating gives CASSPRTGGFTF. The complete variable domain, with remaining parts taken from reference TRBV7-2 and TRBJ1-2, reads GAGVSQSPSNKVTEKGKDVELRCDPISGHTALYWYRQSLGQGLEFLIYFQGNSAPDKSGLPSDRFSAERTGGSVSTLTIQRTQQEDSAVYLCASSPRTGGFTFGSGTRLTVV.

This chain connects TRBV7-6 to TRBJ2-7; 9 bases map to TRBD2. The CDR3 contains 17 residues. V lost 0 bases to trimming and J lost 5 bases; unmatched junction nucleotides: 11. Germline lookup yields CDR1 SGHVS and CDR2 FNYEAQ. CDR3 bases: TGTGCCAGCAGCTTAGCTGGGGCGGCTAGCGGGGAGGACGAGCAGTACTTC. Its translation: CASSLAGAASGEDEQYF.

The chain recombines TRBV7-9 with TRBJ1-4; 10 nucleotides agree with TRBD1. The CDR3 is 15 amino acids. Germline CDR1 and CDR2: SEHNR and FQNEAQ (reference sequence). V lost 3 bases to trimming and J lost 7 bases; unmatched junction nucleotides: 5. DNA of the CDR3: TGTGCCAGCAGCTTTGGGGACAGGGGCTTTGAAAAACTGTTTTTT. This encodes CASSFGDRGFEKLFF.

This clonotype has a handful of counts. The rearrangement joins TRBV25-1 to TRBJ2-6; 7 bases fit TRBD1. This CDR3 region has 16 residues. Trimming removed 2 bases from V and 4 bases from J; junction bases left unmatched: 5. Germline assignment: CDR1 MGHDK and CDR2 SYGVNS. CDR3 residues: CASSEDRVSGANVLTF. CDR3 nucleotides: TGTGCCAGCAGTGAAGACAGGGTGTCGGGGGCCAACGTCCTGACTTTC.

This clonotype was counted between two and nine times. The chain combines TRBV9 with TRBJ1-3, with D unresolved. Germline V gene data show CDR1 as SGDLS and CDR2 as YYNGEE. Trimming removed 5 bases from V and 0 bases from J, with 9 bases in between. This CDR3 is 14 amino acids long. The CDR3 DNA reads as TGTGCCAGCAGTATGGAAAGCTCTGGAAACACCATATATTTT. Translated: CASSMESSGNTIYF. Filled out from reference TRBV9 and TRBJ1-3, the complete variable domain reads DSGVTQTPKHLITATGQRVTLRCSPRSGDLSVYWYQQSLDQGLQFLIQYYNGEERAKGNILERFSAQQFPDLHSELNLSSLELGDSALYFCASSMESSGNTIYFGEGSWLTVV.

V usage is TRBV10-3 and J usage is TRBJ2-3; TRBD1 might be the D (6 bases). The germline CDR1 and CDR2 sequences are ENHRY and SYGVKD. The CDR3 is made up of 14 amino acids. V was shortened by 11 bases and J by 0 bases, with 15 bases between the two germline ends. CDR3 DNA: TGTGCCGTTTGCCGGGACAAAAGCACAGATACGCAGTATTTT. Amino acids: CAVCRDKSTDTQYF.

This clonotype was detected ten times or more. V usage is TRBV7-8 and J usage is TRBJ2-5, with D tentatively TRBD2 (6 bases). The germline V gene encodes CDR1 SGHVS and CDR2 FQNEAQ. The CDR3 extends over 15 amino acids. V lost 5 bases and J 1 base, leaving 14 bases between the germline ends. CDR3 bases: TGTGCCAGCAGCCCGGGGACTTTTCCCCAAGAGACCCAGTACTTC. It specifies CASSPGTFPQETQYF.

This clonotype has a single count. The chain carries TRBV29-1 and TRBJ2-3; D ambiguous. The V gene's germline CDR1 is SQVTM and CDR2 ANQGSEA. The CDR3 has 11 amino acids. V was shortened by 6 bases and J by 4 bases, with 8 bases between the two germline ends. For the CDR3, the DNA is TGCAGCGTCGCCGGCCCAGATACGCAGTATTTT. This sequence encodes CSVAGPDTQYF.

This clonotype has a handful of counts. The gene calls are TRBV7-2 and TRBJ1-6; 8 nucleotides line up with TRBD1. CDR1 is SGHTA and CDR2 is FQGNSA in the germline V gene. This CDR3 contains 15 residues. The V and J ends lost 3 bases and 5 bases, in that order; junction bases with no gene match: 3. The CDR3 loop is CASSFRGQDNSPLHF. The CDR3 DNA reads TGTGCCAGCAGCTTCAGGGGGCAAGATAATTCACCCCTCCACTTT.

The chain links TRBV7-2 to TRBJ1-2; TRBD1 might be the D (6 bases). The ends were cut back, 3 bases at V and 4 bases at J, with 15 bases in the middle. The CDR3 has 15 residues. CDR1 and CDR2 (germline): SGHTA, FQGNSA. This CDR3 is CASSFRDTWLYGYTF. In DNA form, the CDR3 reads TGTGCCAGCAGCTTCCGGGACACTTGGCTCTATGGCTACACCTTC. Full variable domain (missing parts from reference TRBV7-2 and TRBJ1-2): GAGVSQSPSNKVTEKGKDVELRCDPISGHTALYWYRQSLGQGLEFLIYFQGNSAPDKSGLPSDRFSAERTGGSVSTLTIQRTQQEDSAVYLCASSFRDTWLYGYTFGSGTRLTVV.

V gene TRBV7-3 combines with J gene TRBJ2-2; perhaps TRBD2 as D (7 bases). The CDR3 sequence is 14 residues long. Germline V gives CDR1 SGHTA, CDR2 FQGTGA. V lost 6 bases, J lost 7 bases, and 15 bases lay in between. The CDR3 spells CASRDRGGHGELFF. The CDR3 nucleotides are TGTGCCAGCAGAGATAGGGGGGGCCACGGGGAGCTGTTTTTT.

The rearrangement uses TRBV9 and TRBJ2-3; possible D gene TRBD1, 6 bases. This CDR3 spans 15 amino acids. From germline, CDR1 is SGDLS and CDR2 YYNGEE. V was cut by 2 bases and J by 5 bases, with 15 bases left in between. The CDR3 region is CASSVTGWGQDTQYF. As DNA, the CDR3 is TGTGCCAGCAGCGTCACAGGATGGGGGCAAGATACGCAGTATTTT.

This clonotype appeared once. The rearrangement uses TRBV12-3 or TRBV12-4 and TRBJ2-3; 10 nucleotides align to TRBD2. V dropped 3 bases and J dropped 2; count of bases not matched to a gene: 5. The CDR3 covers 16 residues. CDR3 loop: CASSFPSGGFTDTQYF. DNA of the CDR3: TGTGCCAGCAGTTTCCCTAGCGGGGGTTTCACAGATACGCAGTATTTT.

This clonotype was observed a few times. The chain uses TRBV4-1 and TRBJ1-5; D is unclear. The CDR3 sequence is 15 residues long. V lost 1 base and J 8 bases, leaving 15 bases between the germline ends. Germline CDR1 is MGHRA and CDR2 is YSYEKL. CDR3 amino acids: CASSQVGRVLKPQHF. In nucleotides, the CDR3 is TGCGCCAGCAGCCAAGTAGGGAGGGTTTTGAAGCCCCAGCATTTT.

This clonotype appeared a few times. This chain connects TRBV27 to TRBJ1-1, with a weak D call TRBD1 (5 bases). V dropped 2 bases and J dropped 4 bases, with 17 bases sitting between them. CDR3 length: 16 residues. Per the germline V gene, CDR1 is MNHEY and CDR2 is SMNVEV (reference sequence). The CDR3 sequence is CASSLEGRGRVTEAFF. CDR3 nucleotide sequence: TGTGCCAGCAGTTTAGAGGGAAGGGGTAGAGTCACTGAAGCTTTCTTT.

This clonotype was seen many times. This chain uses TRBV5-4 with TRBJ1-1; D unresolved. Germline V gene lookup returns CDR1 SGHNT and CDR2 YYREEE (reference sequence). V lost 4 bases and J 3 bases, leaving 7 bases between the germline ends. This CDR3 is 12 amino acids long. CDR3 in DNA: TGTGCCAGCAGCGCCCGCGACACTGAAGCTTTCTTT. Encoded protein: CASSARDTEAFF. Combining the CDR3 with reference TRBV5-4 and TRBJ1-1 gives the whole variable domain ETGVTQSPTHLIKTRGQQVTLRCSSQSGHNTVSWYQQALGQGPQFIFQYYREEENGRGNFPPRFSGLQFPNYSSELNVNALELDDSALYLCASSARDTEAFFGQGTRLTVV.

The chain couples TRBV4-3 to TRBJ2-1, with TRBD2 as a possible D gene (6 bases). The CDR3 extends over 15 amino acids. Trimming removed 3 bases at V and 8 bases at J, with 17 bases between. Per germline, CDR1 LGHNA and CDR2 YSLEER. This CDR3 reads CASSHERVAGYEQFF. The CDR3 DNA is TGCGCCAGCAGCCACGAGCGGGTGGCGGGATATGAGCAGTTCTTC.

The chain has TRBV9 and TRBJ2-1; D gene unclear. This CDR3 region has 14 residues. V lost 3 bases and J 9 bases, leaving 16 bases between the germline ends. Per the germline V gene, CDR1 is SGDLS and CDR2 is YYNGEE. The CDR3 DNA sequence: TGTGCCAGCAGCGCCATGGTGGGTCAGGTTGAGCAGTTCTTC. Its protein is CASSAMVGQVEQFF.

This clonotype was detected only a few times. This chain uses TRBV9 with TRBJ2-7; 8 bases agree with TRBD1. Germline CDR1 and CDR2: SGDLS and YYNGEE. CDR3 length: 16 amino acids. Trimming removed 4 bases from V and 7 bases from J; junction bases left unmatched: 16. CDR3 sequence reads: CASSPRMDRVSKEQYF. As DNA, the CDR3 is TGTGCCAGCAGCCCTCGCATGGACAGGGTCTCAAAAGAGCAGTACTTC.

This clonotype was counted once. The V and J genes are TRBV7-3 and TRBJ2-3; 8 nucleotides agree with TRBD2. The J segment lost 5 bases and the V segment lost 1 base, leaving 5 bases of the junction unmatched. From germline, CDR1 is SGHTA and CDR2 FQGTGA. The CDR3 totals 15 residues. The CDR3 spells CASSLMAGGRDTQYF. The CDR3 DNA reads TGTGCCAGCAGCTTAATGGCGGGAGGAAGAGATACGCAGTATTTT.

This clonotype was detected a few times. The rearrangement joins TRBV30 to TRBJ1-6; D remains unclear. The CDR3 is 13 amino acids. V lost 0 bases to trimming and J lost 7 bases, with 7 bases between them. Germline CDR1 is GTSNPN and CDR2 is SVGIG (reference sequence). The CDR3 DNA is TGTGCCTGGAGTGTTGGCAGGAATTCACCCCTCCACTTT. Protein: CAWSVGRNSPLHF.

The chain has TRBV9 and TRBJ2-1, with 9 bases fitting TRBD1. The trim removed 0 bases at V and 3 bases at J, leaving 4 bases unmatched. CDR3 length: 16 amino acids. In germline, CDR1 is SGDLS, CDR2 YYNGEE. CDR3 region: CASSVEGQGSYNEQFF. The CDR3 region has the DNA TGTGCCAGCAGCGTAGAAGGACAGGGGAGCTACAATGAGCAGTTCTTC.

This clonotype was counted between two and nine times. The rearrangement links TRBV4-1 to TRBJ1-5; 8 nucleotides line up with TRBD1. This CDR3 has 15 amino acids. The J segment lost 7 bases and the V segment lost 0 bases, leaving 5 bases of the junction unmatched. In germline, CDR1 is MGHRA, CDR2 YSYEKL. CDR3 loop: CASSQEDRVVQPQHF. The CDR3 nucleotides are TGCGCCAGCAGCCAAGAGGACAGGGTAGTCCAGCCCCAGCATTTT.

CDR3 in amino acids: CASSSEGAGVNNEQFF. CDR3 nucleotide sequence: TGTGCCAGCAGCTCCGAGGGGGCGGGGGTTAACAATGAGCAGTTCTTC. This chain connects TRBV7-2 to TRBJ2-1; D is tentatively TRBD1 or TRBD2 (7 bases each). CDR1 SGHTA and CDR2 FQGNSA come from the germline V gene. This CDR3 has 16 amino acids. The V and J ends lost 4 bases and 5 bases respectively, with 18 bases between them.